This TCR beta chain came from a study of shared clonotypes between healthy human individuals. Study-level background: Those who served as donors were a couple of women and a few men between the ages of 18 and 49. Per donor, three plates held CD4 naive cells, three held CD4 memory, two held CD8 naive and one held CD8 memory.

In replicate PCRs of sorted subsets, approximately 190 ng DNA, some 28,000 T cell genomes, was used. Repertoires were generated with immunoSEQ multiplex PCR, while TCRdb's copy carries only in-frame clones and drops some. The repertoire holds hundreds of thousands of clones, with approximately 97% as singletons. From germline, CDR1 is SNHLY and CDR2 FYNNEI. Trimming cost V 7 bases and J 11 bases, with 18 bases left between them. This CDR3 region has 12 residues. The TCR comes from a man younger than 45 in good health. This sequence joins TRBV2 and TRBJ2-7; weak D call: TRBD1 (5 bases). Sample: memory CD8+ T cells sorted from blood. The subset here: CD45RO+ cells pooled with CCR7-negative TemRA cells. The CDR3 DNA reads TGTGCCAGCAAGAACCCCCGCGACAGCAAGTACTTC. Translation gives CASKNPRDSKYF.